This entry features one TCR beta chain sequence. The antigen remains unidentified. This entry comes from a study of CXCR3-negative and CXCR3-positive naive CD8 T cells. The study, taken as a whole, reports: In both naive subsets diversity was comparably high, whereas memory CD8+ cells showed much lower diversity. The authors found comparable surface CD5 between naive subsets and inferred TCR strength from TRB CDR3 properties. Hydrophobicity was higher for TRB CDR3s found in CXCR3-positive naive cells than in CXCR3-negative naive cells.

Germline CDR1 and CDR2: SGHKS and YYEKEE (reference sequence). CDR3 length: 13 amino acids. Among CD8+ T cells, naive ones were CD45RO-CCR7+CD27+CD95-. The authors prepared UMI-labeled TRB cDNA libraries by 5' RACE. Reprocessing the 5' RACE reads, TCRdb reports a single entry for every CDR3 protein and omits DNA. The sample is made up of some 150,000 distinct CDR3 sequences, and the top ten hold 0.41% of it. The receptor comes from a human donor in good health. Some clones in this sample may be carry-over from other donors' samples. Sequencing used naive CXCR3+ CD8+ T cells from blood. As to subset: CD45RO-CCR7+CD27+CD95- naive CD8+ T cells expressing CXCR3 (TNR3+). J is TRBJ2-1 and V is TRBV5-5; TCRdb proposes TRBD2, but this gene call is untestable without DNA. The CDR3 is CASSVGRVNEQFF.